Presented here are 24 T cell receptor beta chains from one specimen sequenced in a study of blood T cell repertoires in COVID-19 (dated by TCRdb to about 2020). The library relied on the immunoSEQ multiplex PCR assay. TCRdb limited this immuneACCESS table to in-frame rearrangements with V and J called. A share of clones is missing; checked studies link under half to unresolved V genes, and the rest is unexplained. The sample table records 200,000 to 250,000 clones; 83% of these occur just once. In total, the top ten clones hold about 5.3% of the sample. Sequenced input: PBMCs or T cells enriched from blood (not recorded which). All receptors come from a woman aged 45-65 years who had been exposed to COVID-19.

CDR3 in amino acids: CAISEGGAGQPQHF. CDR3 sequence (DNA): TGTGCCATCAGTGAGGGGGGCGCCGGACAGCCCCAGCATTTT. The chain joins TRBV10-3 to TRBJ1-5; D is possibly TRBD1 (6 bases). This CDR3 has 14 residues. CDR1 is ENHRY and CDR2 is SYGVKD in the germline V gene. V was cut by 2 bases and J by 7 bases, with 12 bases left in between.

The rearrangement uses TRBV7-2 and TRBJ2-1; D is uncertain. The CDR3 has 16 amino acids. Trimming took off 0 bases at V and 2 bases at J, with 11 bases between the two ends. The germline V gene has CDR1 SGHTA and CDR2 FQGNSA. The CDR3 loop reads CASSLAPLGTYNEQFF. The CDR3 coding sequence is TGTGCCAGCAGCTTAGCCCCCCTAGGTACCTACAATGAGCAGTTCTTC. Full variable domain (rest looked up from reference TRBV7-2 and TRBJ2-1): GAGVSQSPSNKVTEKGKDVELRCDPISGHTALYWYRQSLGQGLEFLIYFQGNSAPDKSGLPSDRFSAERTGGSVSTLTIQRTQQEDSAVYLCASSLAPLGTYNEQFFGPGTRLTVL.

A few counts support this clone. The J gene is TRBJ2-3, the V gene TRBV9, with 8 nucleotides matching TRBD2. The CDR3 is 16 amino acids. V dropped 2 bases and J dropped 4; count of bases not matched to a gene: 9. CDR1 is SGDLS and CDR2 is YYNGEE in the germline V gene. The CDR3 nucleotides read TGTGCCAGCAGCGTGTCCGGGACTAGAGCAGCAGATACGCAGTATTTT. It specifies CASSVSGTRAADTQYF.

The chain employs TRBV25-1 and TRBJ1-1, with D uncertain. Germline CDR1 is MGHDK and CDR2 is SYGVNS. CDR3 length equals 13 residues. Trimming shortened V by 1 base and J by 8 bases, and 11 bases separated the two germline ends. In DNA form, the CDR3 reads TGTGCCAGCAGTGAATCCTCGTCACGGGAAGCTTTCTTT. Translating it yields CASSESSSREAFF.

This chain links TRBV5-6 with TRBJ1-1, with D possibly being TRBD1 (5 bases). The CDR3 totals 14 residues. Trimming stripped 2 bases from V and 10 bases from J, with 18 bases between. CDR1 is SGHDT, CDR2 YYEEEE, per germline. The chain's CDR3 is CASSFLPVTVAAFF. The CDR3 DNA follows: TGTGCCAGCAGCTTTTTACCGGTGACAGTCGCAGCTTTCTTT. The whole variable domain, filled in from reference TRBV5-6 and TRBJ1-1, reads DAGVTQSPTHLIKTRGQQVTLRCSPKSGHDTVSWYQQALGQGPQFIFQYYEEEERQRGNFPDRFSGHQFPNYSSELNVNALLLGDSALYLCASSFLPVTVAAFFGQGTRLTVV.

This chain joins TRBV7-9 and TRBJ1-1, with D tentatively TRBD1 (6 bases). This CDR3 has 14 residues. V lost 5 bases, J lost 3 bases, and 13 bases lay in between. In germline, CDR1 is SEHNR, CDR2 FQNEAQ (reference sequence). CDR3 amino acids: CASSLTGQYTEAFF. The CDR3 coding sequence is TGTGCCAGCAGCCTGACAGGTCAATACACTGAAGCTTTCTTT.

CDR3 region: CASSGLAGQVTGYTF. The DNA for the CDR3 is TGTGCCAGTTCTGGCCTTGCGGGACAGGTAACTGGCTACACCTTC. The chain couples TRBV9 to TRBJ1-2, with 8 bases matching TRBD1. CDR1 is SGDLS and CDR2 is YYNGEE in the germline V gene. Germline trimming cut 8 bases from V and 7 bases from J; bases unmatched to any gene: 16. The CDR3 sequence is 15 residues long.

The genes are TRBV4-3 and TRBJ1-2; 7 bases agree with TRBD1. Germline values: CDR1 LGHNA, CDR2 YSLEER. The J segment lost 2 bases and the V segment lost 3 bases, leaving 3 bases of the junction unmatched. CDR3 length equals 14 residues. CDR3 nucleotides: TGCGCCAGCAGCCAGACGACAGGGAACTATGGCTACACCTTC. Protein product: CASSQTTGNYGYTF.

This clone was observed a single time. The chain employs TRBV11-2 and TRBJ1-6, with unresolved D. Per the germline V gene, CDR1 is SGHAT and CDR2 is FQNNGV. Trimming shortened V by 3 bases and J by 3 bases, and 12 bases separated the two germline ends. The CDR3 extends over 16 amino acids. CDR3 DNA: TGTGCCAGCAGCTTGAATAGCAGAAACTATAATTCACCCCTCCACTTT. Its translation: CASSLNSRNYNSPLHF.

This clone was detected only once. The chain has TRBV18 and TRBJ1-6; 11 bases align to TRBD1. Trimming removed 4 bases from V and 10 bases from J; junction bases left unmatched: 6. Germline CDR1 and CDR2: KGHSH and LQKENI. The CDR3 contains 15 residues. This CDR3 reads CASSHGTGGESPLHF. The CDR3 coding sequence is TGTGCCAGCTCACACGGGACAGGGGGGGAATCACCCCTCCACTTT.

The gene calls are TRBV29-1 and TRBJ1-1; 7 bases agree with TRBD1. From germline, CDR1 is SQVTM and CDR2 ANQGSEA. The CDR3 is made up of 12 amino acids. After removal of 6 bases from V and 5 bases from J, the junction contained 6 bases not matched to a gene. The CDR3 protein is CSVFPGGTEAFF. CDR3 sequence (DNA): TGCAGCGTCTTCCCAGGGGGAACTGAAGCTTTCTTT.

The chain carries TRBV28 and TRBJ2-2; D is possibly TRBD1 (5 bases). The V gene lost 2 bases and the J gene lost 1 base, with 8 bases spanning the gap. The CDR3 spans 15 residues. Germline CDR1 reads MDHEN; CDR2 reads SYDVKM. CDR3 loop: CASSLLDRNTGELFF. The CDR3, as DNA: TGTGCCAGCAGTTTACTCGACAGGAACACCGGGGAGCTGTTTTTT.

This clone was seen ten or more times. The chain employs TRBV2 and TRBJ2-1, with D perhaps TRBD2 (6 bases). From germline, CDR1 is SNHLY and CDR2 FYNNEI. This CDR3 is 14 amino acids long. V dropped 5 bases and J dropped 0 bases, with 8 bases sitting between them. The DNA for the CDR3 is TGTGCCAGCAGTCGGGGGAGCTCCTACAATGAGCAGTTCTTC. Its protein is CASSRGSSYNEQFF.

The rearrangement uses TRBV10-3 and TRBJ1-2; no firm D call. CDR1 and CDR2 from the germline V gene are ENHRY and SYGVKD. V lost 4 bases and J 7 bases, leaving 13 bases between the germline ends. The CDR3 has 13 amino acids. In DNA form, the CDR3 reads TGTGCCATCAGTGGGAGGGCGGAGGGTGGCTACACCTTC. It translates to CAISGRAEGGYTF.

The chain has TRBV24-1 and TRBJ2-2; 8 bases align to TRBD1. The CDR3 is 17 amino acids. V trimming: 1 base; J trimming: 4 bases; junction bases outside the gene matches: 7. Looked up from germline, CDR1 is KGHDR and CDR2 is SFDVKD. CDR3 in amino acids: CATSDLGQGASTGELFF. As DNA, the CDR3 is TGTGCCACCAGTGATTTAGGGCAGGGGGCGTCCACCGGGGAGCTGTTTTTT.

The genes are TRBV7-2 and TRBJ2-3, with a tentative D call TRBD1 (6 bases). V lost 6 bases, J lost 4 bases, and 14 bases lay in between. CDR1 is SGHTA, CDR2 FQGNSA, per germline. CDR3 size: 14 residues. The CDR3 bases are TGTGCCAGCAGTCCCAGGGGTGTCGCAGATACGCAGTATTTT. Its translation: CASSPRGVADTQYF.

The chain joins TRBV9 to TRBJ2-1; 12 bases fit TRBD2. Germline CDR1 and CDR2: SGDLS and YYNGEE. CDR3 length: 13 amino acids. Losses at the gene ends were 2 bases for V and 12 bases for J; bases not matched to a gene: 3. The CDR3 here is CASSVGLAGSQFF. In nucleotides, the CDR3 is TGTGCCAGCAGCGTCGGACTAGCGGGGTCGCAGTTCTTC.

The chain uses TRBV23-1 and TRBJ2-2, with 10 bases identical to TRBD1. TRBV23-1 belongs to the ORF category, with a function that is uncertain. V shed 3 bases, J shed 3 bases, and the junction held 13 bases outside the gene matches. The CDR3 sequence is 19 residues long. This CDR3 is CASSQAGQGTNWDTGELFF. The CDR3 coding sequence is TGCGCCAGCAGTCAGGCGGGACAGGGGACGAATTGGGACACCGGGGAGCTGTTTTTT.

The chain couples TRBV28 to TRBJ1-1, with D tentatively TRBD1 (6 bases). In germline, CDR1 is MDHEN, CDR2 SYDVKM. The CDR3 is 15 residues long. V lost 3 bases and J lost 0, with 11 bases in between. CDR3 DNA sequence: TGTGCCAGCAGTTTGGGGGGGCAGGTGAACACTGAAGCTTTCTTT. Encoded protein: CASSLGGQVNTEAFF.

This clone showed up just a few times. The rearrangement joins TRBV5-4 to TRBJ1-3, with 7 positions matching TRBD1. Germline V CDR1 and CDR2: SGHNT, YYREEE (reference sequence). The V gene end was trimmed by 4 bases and the J gene end by 0 bases; junction bases not matched to a gene: 10. The CDR3 length is 17 residues. The CDR3 is CASSRSTGDYSGNTIYF. In DNA form, the CDR3 reads TGTGCCAGCAGCCGAAGCACAGGGGATTACTCTGGAAACACCATATATTTT. Drawing the rest from reference TRBV5-4 and TRBJ1-3, the complete variable domain is ETGVTQSPTHLIKTRGQQVTLRCSSQSGHNTVSWYQQALGQGPQFIFQYYREEENGRGNFPPRFSGLQFPNYSSELNVNALELDDSALYLCASSRSTGDYSGNTIYFGEGSWLTVV.

This clone was recorded only once. The chain is built from TRBV21-1 and TRBJ2-7; the D call in the table, TRBD1, was not verified against the DNA. TRBV21-1 has pseudogene status. The CDR3 runs to 14 residues. CDR3 region: CASSNRDRKYEQYF. In DNA, the CDR3 is TGTGCCAGCAGCAACCGGGACAGGAAATACGAGCAGTACTTC.

The V call is TRBV3-1 (or the pseudogene TRBV3-2), the J call TRBJ2-7, with 12 bases aligning to TRBD2. The CDR3 extends over 14 amino acids. Germline V lookup: CDR1 LGHDT, CDR2 YNNKEL (reference sequence). The V gene end was trimmed by 4 bases and the J gene end by 9 bases; junction bases not matched to a gene: 7. CDR3 coding DNA: TGTGCCAGCAGCCTCACTAGCGGGGGGTCTGTGCAGTACTTC. This encodes CASSLTSGGSVQYF.

The chain carries TRBV7-2 and TRBJ1-6; D not resolved. V gave up 1 base and J gave up 2 bases, with 6 bases separating them. The CDR3 sequence is 15 residues long. In germline, CDR1 is SGHTA, CDR2 FQGNSA. The CDR3 protein is CASSLGPAYNSPLHF. As DNA, the CDR3 is TGTGCCAGCAGCTTAGGCCCGGCCTATAATTCACCCCTCCACTTT.

The chain combines TRBV4-2 with TRBJ1-3, with TRBD1 matching 7 bases. Per germline, CDR1 LGHNA and CDR2 YNFKEQ. This CDR3 has 14 amino acids. V lost 7 bases, J lost 4 bases, and 7 bases stayed unmatched. The CDR3 DNA is TGTGCCAGCAACTCCGGGACAGTCGGAAACACCATATATTTT. Amino acid sequence: CASNSGTVGNTIYF.